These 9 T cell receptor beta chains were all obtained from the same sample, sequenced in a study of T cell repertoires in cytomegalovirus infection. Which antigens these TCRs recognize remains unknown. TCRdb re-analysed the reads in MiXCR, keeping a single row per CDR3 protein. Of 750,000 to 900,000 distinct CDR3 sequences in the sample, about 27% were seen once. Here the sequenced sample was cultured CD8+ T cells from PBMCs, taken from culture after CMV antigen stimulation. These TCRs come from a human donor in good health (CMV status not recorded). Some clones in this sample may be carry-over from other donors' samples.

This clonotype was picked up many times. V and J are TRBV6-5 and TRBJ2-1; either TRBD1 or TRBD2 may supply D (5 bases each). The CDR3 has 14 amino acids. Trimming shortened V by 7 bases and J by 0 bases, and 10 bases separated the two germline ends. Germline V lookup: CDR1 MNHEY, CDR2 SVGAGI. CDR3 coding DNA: TGTGCCAGCAACGCAGGGAGCTCCTACAATGAGCAGTTCTTC. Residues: CASNAGSSYNEQFF.

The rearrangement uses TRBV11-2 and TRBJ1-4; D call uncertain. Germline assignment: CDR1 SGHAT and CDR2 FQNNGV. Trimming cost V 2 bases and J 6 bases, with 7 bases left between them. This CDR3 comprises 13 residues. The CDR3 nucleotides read TGTGCCAGCAGCTTAAGGTCACATGAAAAACTGTTTTTT. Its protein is CASSLRSHEKLFF.

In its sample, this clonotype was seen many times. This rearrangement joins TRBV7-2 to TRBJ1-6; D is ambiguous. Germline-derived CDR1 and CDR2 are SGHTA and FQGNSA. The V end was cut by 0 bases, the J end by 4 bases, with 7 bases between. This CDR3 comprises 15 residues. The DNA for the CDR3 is TGTGCCAGCAGCTTAGCTTTGGGATATAATTCACCCCTCCACTTT. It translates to CASSLALGYNSPLHF.

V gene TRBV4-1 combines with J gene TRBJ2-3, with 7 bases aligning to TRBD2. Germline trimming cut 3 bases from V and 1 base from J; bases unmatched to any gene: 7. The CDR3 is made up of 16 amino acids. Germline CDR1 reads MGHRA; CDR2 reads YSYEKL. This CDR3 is CASSHPSSGRTDTQYF. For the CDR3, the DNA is TGCGCCAGCAGCCATCCCTCTAGCGGCCGCACAGATACGCAGTATTTT.

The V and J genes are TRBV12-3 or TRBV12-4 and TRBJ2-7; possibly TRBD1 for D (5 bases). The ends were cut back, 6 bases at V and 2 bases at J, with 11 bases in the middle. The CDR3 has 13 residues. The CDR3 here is CASRVGHPYEQYF. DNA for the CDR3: TGTGCCAGCAGGGTTGGACACCCCTACGAGCAGTACTTC.

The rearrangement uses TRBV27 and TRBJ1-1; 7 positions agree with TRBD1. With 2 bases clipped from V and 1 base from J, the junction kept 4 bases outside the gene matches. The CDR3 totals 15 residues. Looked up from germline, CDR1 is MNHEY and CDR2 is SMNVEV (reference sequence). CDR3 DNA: TGTGCCAGCAGTTTAAGGGACAGCCCGAACACTGAAGCTTTCTTT. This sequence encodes CASSLRDSPNTEAFF.

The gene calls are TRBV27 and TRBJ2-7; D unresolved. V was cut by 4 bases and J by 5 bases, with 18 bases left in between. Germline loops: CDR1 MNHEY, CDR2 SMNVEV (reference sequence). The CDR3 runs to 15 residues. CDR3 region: CASSYGQPLSNEQYF. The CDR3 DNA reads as TGTGCCAGCAGTTACGGGCAGCCACTGAGCAACGAGCAGTACTTC.

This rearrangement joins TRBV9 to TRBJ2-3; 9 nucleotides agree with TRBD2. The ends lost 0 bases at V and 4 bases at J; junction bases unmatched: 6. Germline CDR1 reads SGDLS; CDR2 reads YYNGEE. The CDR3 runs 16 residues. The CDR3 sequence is CASSVEGGGASDTQYF. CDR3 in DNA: TGTGCCAGCAGCGTAGAGGGCGGGGGGGCCTCAGATACGCAGTATTTT.

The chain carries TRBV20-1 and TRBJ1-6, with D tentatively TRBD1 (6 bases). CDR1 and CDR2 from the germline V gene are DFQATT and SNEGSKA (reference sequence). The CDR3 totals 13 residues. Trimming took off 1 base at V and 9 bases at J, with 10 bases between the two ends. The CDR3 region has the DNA TGCAGTGCTAGAGGAGGGGGGGGTTCACCCCTCCACTTT. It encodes CSARGGGGSPLHF.